This TCR beta chain is drawn from a study of T-cell reconstitution after alpha-beta-depleted transplantation in children. Unique molecular identifiers were incorporated during preparation of the TCRbeta library. Via MiXCR, TCRdb re-called the PCR reads, giving one row per CDR3 protein. This sample has some 350,000 distinct CDR3 sequences, with around a tenth found just once. Germline V gene data show CDR1 as MNHNS and CDR2 as SASEGT. V lost 5 bases and J lost 5, with 16 bases in between. The CDR3 has 14 amino acids. This clonotype came up a few times. The TCR comes from a human donor who donated a stem cell graft to a child with acute lymphoblastic leukemia. This specimen was PBMCs from the stem cell graft donor, taken from the stem cell graft. The V and J genes are TRBV6-1 and TRBJ2-7; D is possibly TRBD1 or TRBD2 (6 bases each). The CDR3 DNA sequence: TGTGCCAGCAGTCGCGGGGCAGGGGCAGACGAGCAGTACTTC. Residues: CASSRGAGADEQYF.